The text below deals with one TCR beta chain. What it binds is not known. The assay was immunoSEQ multiplex PCR, and TCRdb's table has in-frame clones only and misses some. The sample has some 83,000 clones; approximately 84% are singletons. V gave up 4 bases and J gave up 2 bases, with 11 bases separating them. Germline lookup yields CDR1 SEHNR and CDR2 FQNEAQ (reference sequence). The length of the CDR3 is 14 residues. The record originates from a study of OX40 agonist ivuxolimab in advanced cancers. Study-wide findings and caveats: Expanded clones were, on average, more numerous in CD8+ T cells than in CD4+. Clones of CD4+ and CD8+ blood T cells grew by week 6 at doses of 0.1 to 3.0 mg/kg.

The sequencing here drew on CD4+ or CD8+ T cells sorted from blood, taken in a trial of the OX40 agonist ivuxolimab. This chain connects TRBV7-9 to TRBJ2-5; possibly TRBD2 for D (5 bases). The origin of this receptor is an adult with an advanced solid tumor such as melanoma, head and neck, liver or kidney cancer. CDR3 sequence reads: CASSSGGEQETQYF. The DNA for the CDR3 is TGTGCCAGCAGCTCTGGAGGAGAACAAGAGACCCAGTACTTC.